What follows are 13 T cell receptor beta chains derived from one specimen sequenced in a study of cytomegalovirus exposure and HLA in healthy donors. TCRdb's copy holds only in-frame clones and misses some; the assay was immunoSEQ multiplex PCR. This sample carries tens of thousands of clones, around 90% of them seen once, and the ten largest clones take around 8.4%. Sample: PBMCs. The receptors derive from a woman under 30 in good health and CMV-seropositive.

CDR3 DNA sequence: TGTGCCAGCAGCCCACAGGGGCTAGCCGACACCGGGGAGCTGTTTTTT. This codes for CASSPQGLADTGELFF. The chain carries TRBV9 and TRBJ2-2, with 7 bases fitting TRBD1. Per germline, CDR1 SGDLS and CDR2 YYNGEE. Losses at the gene ends were 4 bases for V and 3 bases for J; bases not matched to a gene: 9. The CDR3 totals 16 residues.

The gene calls are TRBV6-6 and TRBJ2-1; 7 positions agree with TRBD1. This CDR3 is 13 amino acids long. The germline V gene has CDR1 MNHNY and CDR2 SVGAGI (reference sequence). Unmatched junction bases numbered 5, after V lost 11 bases and J lost 1 base. The CDR3, as DNA: TGTGCCCTACAGGGGTCGTCCTACAATGAGCAGTTCTTC. Translated: CALQGSSYNEQFF.

The chain recombines TRBV11-1 with TRBJ1-2; the D gene is possibly TRBD1 (6 bases). Germline values: CDR1 SGHAT, CDR2 FQDESV (reference sequence). V lost 5 bases, J lost 4 bases, and 11 bases lay in between. This CDR3 has 13 residues. CDR3 amino acids: CASSPGQIYGYTF. The CDR3 DNA reads as TGTGCCAGCAGCCCCGGACAGATCTATGGCTACACCTTC.

The count of this clone is one. This sequence joins TRBV7-9 and TRBJ1-4; D perhaps matches TRBD1 (5 bases). CDR3 length equals 16 residues. Trimming removed 5 bases from V and 2 bases from J, with 15 bases in between. The V gene's germline CDR1 is SEHNR and CDR2 FQNEAQ (reference sequence). In nucleotides, the CDR3 is TGTGCCAGCAGCACAGCCCACAGGTCGACTAATGAAAAACTGTTTTTT. It codes for CASSTAHRSTNEKLFF.

The chain is built from TRBV6-6 and TRBJ1-2, with a possible D match to TRBD1 (6 bases). Trimming left V 0 bases short and J 6 bases short, with 11 bases between. This CDR3 is 14 amino acids long. Germline CDR1 reads MNHNY; CDR2 reads SVGAGI (reference sequence). The CDR3 reads CASSYSRTANGYTF. The CDR3 region has the DNA TGTGCCAGCAGTTACTCGCGGACAGCTAATGGCTACACCTTC.

This clone was detected only once. This chain joins TRBV18 and TRBJ1-5; TRBD1 is a possible D gene (5 bases). CDR3 size: 14 residues. Trimming cost V 2 bases and J 10 bases, with 15 bases left between them. The germline V gene encodes CDR1 KGHSH and CDR2 LQKENI. In DNA, the CDR3 is TGTGCCAGCTCACCAGGGCAGGGCGAGAGTCCCCAGCATTTT. It translates to CASSPGQGESPQHF.

The chain has TRBV19 and TRBJ2-2; TRBD1 aligns across 7 bases. Germline V gene data show CDR1 as LNHDA and CDR2 as SQIVND (reference sequence). With 1 base clipped from V and 5 bases from J, the junction kept 4 bases outside the gene matches. The CDR3 spans 15 residues. CDR3 region: CASSIGQGPTGELFF. DNA for the CDR3: TGTGCCAGTAGTATAGGACAGGGCCCAACCGGGGAGCTGTTTTTT.

The rearrangement uses TRBV5-1 and TRBJ2-7; TRBD1 aligns across 7 bases. The CDR3 is made up of 18 amino acids. Germline lookup yields CDR1 SGHRS and CDR2 YFSETQ. The V segment lost 0 bases and the J segment 1 base; nucleotides outside the gene matches: 13. The CDR3 reads CASSLASGNRGHSYEQYF. The CDR3 coding sequence is TGCGCCAGCAGCTTGGCTTCTGGGAACAGGGGCCATTCCTACGAGCAGTACTTC. The entire variable domain, with the rest obtained from reference TRBV5-1 and TRBJ2-7, is as follows: KAGVTQTPRYLIKTRGQQVTLSCSPISGHRSVSWYQQTPGQGLQFLFEYFSETQRNKGNFPGRFSGRQFSNSRSEMNVSTLELGDSALYLCASSLASGNRGHSYEQYFGPGTRLTVT.

This clone was seen just once. The rearrangement uses TRBV5-1 and TRBJ2-2; weak D call: TRBD1 (5 bases). From germline, CDR1 is SGHRS and CDR2 YFSETQ. There are 15 residues in the CDR3. Between the trimmed V and J ends, which lost 2 bases and 1 base, there was a span of 9 bases. The CDR3 region has the DNA TGCGCCAGCAGCTTCAGGGTAGGGAACACCGGGGAGCTGTTTTTT. It specifies CASSFRVGNTGELFF.

The chain combines TRBV5-6 with TRBJ2-7, with no clear D. CDR1 and CDR2 (germline): SGHDT, YYEEEE. CDR3 length: 16 amino acids. The V gene lost 0 bases and the J gene lost 3 bases, with 16 bases spanning the gap. CDR3 sequence reads: CASSLVRHATGYEQYF. The CDR3 coding sequence is TGTGCCAGCAGCTTGGTCAGGCACGCAACTGGCTACGAGCAGTACTTC.

V is TRBV5-6 and J is TRBJ2-1, with 9 positions matching TRBD1. The CDR3 loop spans 14 amino acids. Per germline, CDR1 SGHDT and CDR2 YYEEEE. The V gene end was trimmed by 1 base and the J gene end by 5 bases; junction bases not matched to a gene: 1. The CDR3 protein is CASSLWDRDNEQFF. The CDR3, as DNA: TGTGCCAGCAGCTTGTGGGACAGGGACAATGAGCAGTTCTTC.

The chain uses TRBV5-4 and TRBJ2-5; TRBD1 might be the D (5 bases). This CDR3 contains 15 residues. Germline V gives CDR1 SGHNT, CDR2 YYREEE (reference sequence). V lost 3 bases and J 5 bases, leaving 17 bases between the germline ends. In DNA form, the CDR3 reads TGTGCCAGCAGCTCCACCCGGGCCCCAGGGGAGACCCAGTACTTC. Translating gives CASSSTRAPGETQYF.

This chain uses TRBV7-6 with TRBJ2-7, with a possible D match to TRBD1 (6 bases). Per the germline V gene, CDR1 is SGHVS and CDR2 is FNYEAQ. This CDR3 has 14 residues. V was cut by 1 base and J by 8 bases, with 15 bases left in between. The CDR3 region has the DNA TGTGCCAGCAGCTTAGAACAGGGCCCCGCACAGCAGTACTTC. This translates into CASSLEQGPAQQYF.